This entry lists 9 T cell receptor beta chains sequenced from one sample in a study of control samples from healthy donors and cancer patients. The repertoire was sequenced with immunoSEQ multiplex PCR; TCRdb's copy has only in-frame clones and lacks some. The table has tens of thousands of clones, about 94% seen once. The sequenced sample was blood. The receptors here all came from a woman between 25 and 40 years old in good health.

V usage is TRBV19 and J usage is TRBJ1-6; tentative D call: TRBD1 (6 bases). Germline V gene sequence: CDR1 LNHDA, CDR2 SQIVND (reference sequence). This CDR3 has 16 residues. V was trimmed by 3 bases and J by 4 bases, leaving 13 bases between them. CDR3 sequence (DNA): TGTGCCAGTAGTATGGATTCCCAGGGGTATAATTCACCCCTCCACTTT. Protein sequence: CASSMDSQGYNSPLHF.

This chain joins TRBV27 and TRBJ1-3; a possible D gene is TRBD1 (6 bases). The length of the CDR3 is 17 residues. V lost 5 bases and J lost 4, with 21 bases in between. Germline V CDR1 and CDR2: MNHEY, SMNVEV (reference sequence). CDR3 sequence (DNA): TGTGCCAGCAGTCCCACCGGACAGCCAACTGCCGGAAACACCATATATTTT. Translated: CASSPTGQPTAGNTIYF.

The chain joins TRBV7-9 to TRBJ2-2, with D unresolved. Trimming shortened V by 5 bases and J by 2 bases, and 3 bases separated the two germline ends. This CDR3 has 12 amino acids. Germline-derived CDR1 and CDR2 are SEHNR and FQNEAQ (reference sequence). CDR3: CASSENTGELFF. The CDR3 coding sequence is TGTGCCAGCAGCGAAAACACCGGGGAGCTGTTTTTT.

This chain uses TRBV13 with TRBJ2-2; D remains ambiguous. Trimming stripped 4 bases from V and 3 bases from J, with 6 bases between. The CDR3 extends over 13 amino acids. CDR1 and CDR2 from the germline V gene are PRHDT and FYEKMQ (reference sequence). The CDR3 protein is CASSWIDTGELFF. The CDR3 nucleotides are TGTGCCAGCAGCTGGATCGACACCGGGGAGCTGTTTTTT.

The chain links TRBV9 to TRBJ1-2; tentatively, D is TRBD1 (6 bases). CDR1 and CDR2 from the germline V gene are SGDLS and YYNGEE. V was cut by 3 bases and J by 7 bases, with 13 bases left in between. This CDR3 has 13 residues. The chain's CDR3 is CASSANNRAGYTF. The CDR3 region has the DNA TGTGCCAGCAGCGCGAACAACAGGGCTGGCTACACCTTC.

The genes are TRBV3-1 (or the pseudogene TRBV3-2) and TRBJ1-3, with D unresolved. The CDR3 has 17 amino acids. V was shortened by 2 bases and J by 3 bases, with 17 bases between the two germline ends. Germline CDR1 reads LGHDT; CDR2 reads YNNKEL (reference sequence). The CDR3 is CASSQTFARSYGNTIYF. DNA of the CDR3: TGTGCCAGCAGCCAAACCTTCGCCAGATCGTATGGAAACACCATATATTTT.

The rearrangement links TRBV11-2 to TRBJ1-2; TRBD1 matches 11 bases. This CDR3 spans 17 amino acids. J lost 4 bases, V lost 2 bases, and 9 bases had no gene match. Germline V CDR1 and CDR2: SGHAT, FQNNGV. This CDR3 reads CASSLRGGTGGLYGYTF. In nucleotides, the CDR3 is TGTGCCAGCAGCTTACGGGGAGGGACAGGGGGGCTCTATGGCTACACCTTC.

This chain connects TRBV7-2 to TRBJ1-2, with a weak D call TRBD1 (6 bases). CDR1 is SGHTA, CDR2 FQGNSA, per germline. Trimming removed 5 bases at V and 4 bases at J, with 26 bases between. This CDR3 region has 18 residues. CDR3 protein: CASSLAMGAARGSYGYTF. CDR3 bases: TGTGCCAGCAGCCTCGCCATGGGGGCAGCTCGAGGTAGCTATGGCTACACCTTC.

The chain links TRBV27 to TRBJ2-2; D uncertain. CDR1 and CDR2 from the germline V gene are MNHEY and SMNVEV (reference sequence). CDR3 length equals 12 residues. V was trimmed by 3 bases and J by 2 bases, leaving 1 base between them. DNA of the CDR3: TGTGCCAGCAGTTTTAACACCGGGGAGCTGTTTTTT. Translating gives CASSFNTGELFF.